The 8 T cell receptor beta chains below were found in one sample sequenced in a study of blood T cell repertoires in COVID-19. Only in-frame clones appear in the TCRdb table, and some are missing; sequencing was by immunoSEQ multiplex PCR. The table shows a few hundred thousand clones, with around 87% occurring only once. Sequenced input: PBMCs or T cells enriched from blood (not recorded which). The receptors originated from a man aged 35-49 years in a cohort exposed to, infected with or recovered from COVID-19 (not recorded which).

This chain connects TRBV30 to TRBJ1-5; 9 bases match TRBD1. The junction had 6 bases not matched to a gene; V was cut back by 5 bases and J by 7 bases. Germline loops: CDR1 GTSNPN, CDR2 SVGIG (reference sequence). This CDR3 contains 13 residues. CDR3 DNA sequence: TGTGCCTGGCGCCGGGACAGGGAACAGCCCCAGCATTTT. It translates to CAWRRDREQPQHF.

The J gene is TRBJ2-5, the V gene TRBV18, with a weak D call TRBD2 (5 bases). CDR3 length: 12 residues. The V gene's germline CDR1 is KGHSH and CDR2 LQKENI. The V end lost 7 bases, the J end lost 4 bases, and 10 bases lay between the germline ends. CDR3 in DNA: TGTGCCAGCTGCTCCCGGGGAGAGACCCAGTACTTC. Protein product: CASCSRGETQYF.

The chain has TRBV7-3 and TRBJ1-1, with TRBD1 identical over 8 bases. The germline V gene encodes CDR1 SGHTA and CDR2 FQGTGA. The length of the CDR3 is 13 residues. The J segment lost 8 bases and the V segment lost 2 bases, leaving 4 bases of the junction unmatched. The CDR3 DNA follows: TGTGCCAGCAGCTTAGGACAGGGTAGGGAAGCTTTCTTT. The encoded protein is CASSLGQGREAFF.

The chain couples TRBV27 to TRBJ1-1, with 8 bases identical to TRBD1. In germline, CDR1 is MNHEY, CDR2 SMNVEV (reference sequence). V lost 5 bases to trimming and J lost 8 bases; unmatched junction nucleotides: 4. This CDR3 comprises 12 residues. This CDR3 reads CASSTRQGEAFF. CDR3 sequence (DNA): TGTGCCAGCAGTACGAGACAGGGGGAAGCTTTCTTT.

CDR3 coding DNA: TGTGCCAGCTACGGTTTCTCTGGAAACACCATATATTTT. Its translation is CASYGFSGNTIYF. The V and J genes are TRBV18 and TRBJ1-3; D unresolved. The V end was cut by 7 bases, the J end by 0 bases, with 7 bases between. This CDR3 spans 13 amino acids. Germline CDR1 is KGHSH and CDR2 is LQKENI.

V gene TRBV6-5 combines with J gene TRBJ2-3; tentatively, D is TRBD1 (6 bases). CDR3 length: 13 residues. Trimming pared 7 bases from V and 2 bases from J, leaving 10 bases between. Per germline, CDR1 MNHEY and CDR2 SVGAGI. The CDR3 sequence is CASTRTDTDTQYF. The CDR3 DNA reads TGTGCCAGCACCCGGACAGACACAGATACGCAGTATTTT.

The chain recombines TRBV7-8 with TRBJ1-5; 9 bases fit TRBD1. With 5 bases clipped from V and 4 bases from J, the junction kept 12 bases outside the gene matches. Germline-derived CDR1 and CDR2 are SGHVS and FQNEAQ. The CDR3 extends over 17 amino acids. The CDR3 sequence is CASSQITQGAKNQPQHF. The CDR3 DNA follows: TGTGCCAGCAGCCAGATAACACAGGGGGCGAAGAATCAGCCCCAGCATTTT.

V gene TRBV28 combines with J gene TRBJ1-5; possibly TRBD1 for D (6 bases). CDR3 length: 12 residues. V shed 8 bases and J shed 5 bases, with 10 bases lying between them. Germline CDR1 MDHEN, CDR2 SYDVKM. The CDR3 DNA is TGTGCCAGCGTGGCAGGGGATCAGCCCCAGCATTTT. It translates to CASVAGDQPQHF.